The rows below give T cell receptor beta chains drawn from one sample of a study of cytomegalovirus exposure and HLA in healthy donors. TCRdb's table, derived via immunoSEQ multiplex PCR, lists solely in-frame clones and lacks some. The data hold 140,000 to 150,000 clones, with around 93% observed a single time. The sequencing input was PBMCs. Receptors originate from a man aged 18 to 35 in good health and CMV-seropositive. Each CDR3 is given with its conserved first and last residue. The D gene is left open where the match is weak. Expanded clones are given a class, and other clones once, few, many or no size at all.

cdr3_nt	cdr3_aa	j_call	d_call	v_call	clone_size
TGTGCCAGCAGCCAGAGAGGGACAGGGTCATCCTACGAGCAGTACTTC	CASSQRGTGSSYEQYF	TRBJ2-7	TRBD1	TRBV4-2	-
TGTGCCAGTACTCTCAGGAGGGATAGCAATCAGCCCCAGCATTTT	CASTLRRDSNQPQHF	TRBJ1-5	-	TRBV19	-
TGTGCCAGCAGCGTAGCGGGAGCCTACTACGAGCAGTACTTC	CASSVAGAYYEQYF	TRBJ2-7	TRBD2	TRBV7-9	-
TGTGCCAGCACTAGAGGGGGACGTAATGAGCAGTTCTTC	CASTRGGRNEQFF	TRBJ2-1	-	TRBV9	-
TGTGCCAGCAGCGTACCGGGACAGGAGACCTACGAGCAGTACTTC	CASSVPGQETYEQYF	TRBJ2-7	TRBD1	TRBV9	-
TGTGCCAGCAGACCAACTAGCGGGAGGGCCTGGTCGTTCTCTGGGGCCAACGTCCTGACTTTC	CASRPTSGRAWSFSGANVLTF	TRBJ2-6	TRBD2	TRBV27	-
TGTGCCAGCAGCCCCGGACAGGGTAATTCACCCCTCCACTTT	CASSPGQGNSPLHF	TRBJ1-6	TRBD1	TRBV5-4	-
TGTGCCAGCAGCTCCCAGACAGCTACCCCCGGCACAGATACGCAGTATTTT	CASSSQTATPGTDTQYF	TRBJ2-3	-	TRBV5-5	-
TGTGCCAGCAGCCGACTCGGGACAGGGGATCAGCCCCAGCATTTT	CASSRLGTGDQPQHF	TRBJ1-5	TRBD1	TRBV5-5	once
TGTGCCAGCAGTTACTTGACACCTGCAACTAATGAAAAACTGTTTTTT	CASSYLTPATNEKLFF	TRBJ1-4	-	TRBV6-5	-